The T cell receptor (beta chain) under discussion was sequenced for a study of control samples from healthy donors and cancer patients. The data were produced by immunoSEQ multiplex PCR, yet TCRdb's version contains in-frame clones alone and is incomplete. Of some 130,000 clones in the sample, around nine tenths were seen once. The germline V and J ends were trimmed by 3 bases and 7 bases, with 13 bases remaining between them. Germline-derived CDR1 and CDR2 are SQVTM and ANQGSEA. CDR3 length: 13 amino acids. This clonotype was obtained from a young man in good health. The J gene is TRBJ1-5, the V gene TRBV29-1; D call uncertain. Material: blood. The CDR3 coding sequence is TGCAGCGTTGAGGTTGGAGAGGGCCAGCCCCAGCATTTT. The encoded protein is CSVEVGEGQPQHF. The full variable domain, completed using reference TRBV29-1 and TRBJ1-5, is SAVISQKPSRDICQRGTSLTIQCQVDSQVTMMFWYRQQPGQSLTLIATANQGSEATYESGFVIDKFPISRPNLTFSTLTVSNMSPEDSSIYLCSVEVGEGQPQHFGDGTRLSIL.